The 28 T cell receptor beta chains given below trace back to one sample, sequenced in a study of cytomegalovirus exposure and HLA in healthy donors. PCR involved 60 Vbeta and 13 Jbeta primers. Profiling relied on immunoSEQ multiplex PCR, and the TCRdb table lists in-frame clones only, not all of them. The sample records roughly 180,000 clones, just under 80% being singletons. What was sequenced was PBMCs. The receptors here all came from a female donor in good health and CMV-seronegative.

J is TRBJ2-7 and V is TRBV5-1; no definite D call. Germline-derived CDR1 and CDR2 are SGHRS and YFSETQ. V was trimmed by 0 bases and J by 5 bases, leaving 15 bases between them. The CDR3 contains 15 residues. The CDR3, as DNA: TGCGCCAGCAGCTTGGGTTCAGGCGTACGTGACGAGCAGTACTTC. The encoded protein is CASSLGSGVRDEQYF. The whole variable domain, remainder taken from reference TRBV5-1 and TRBJ2-7, is KAGVTQTPRYLIKTRGQQVTLSCSPISGHRSVSWYQQTPGQGLQFLFEYFSETQRNKGNFPGRFSGRQFSNSRSEMNVSTLELGDSALYLCASSLGSGVRDEQYFGPGTRLTVT.

The CDR3 DNA sequence: TGTGCCAGCAGCGTAGCTCCAGGGGGGAGTGGTGAAGCTTTCTTT. As protein: CASSVAPGGSGEAFF. V is TRBV9 and J is TRBJ1-1; 7 nucleotides line up with TRBD1. Germline assignment: CDR1 SGDLS and CDR2 YYNGEE. This CDR3 has 15 amino acids. V shed 0 bases, J shed 7 bases, and the junction held 9 bases outside the gene matches. The variable domain in full, completed from reference TRBV9 and TRBJ1-1, reads DSGVTQTPKHLITATGQRVTLRCSPRSGDLSVYWYQQSLDQGLQFLIQYYNGEERAKGNILERFSAQQFPDLHSELNLSSLELGDSALYFCASSVAPGGSGEAFFGQGTRLTVV.

V usage is TRBV2 and J usage is TRBJ2-7, with no clear D. This CDR3 spans 14 amino acids. V shed 1 base and J shed 2 bases, with 9 bases lying between them. Germline V CDR1 and CDR2: SNHLY, FYNNEI. The CDR3: CASSEGIPAYEQYF. CDR3 coding DNA: TGTGCCAGCAGTGAAGGTATACCAGCCTACGAGCAGTACTTC.

Regarding this clone: An end of the junction does not agree with germline; a read error may underlie this. Here the CDR3 reads CACSLYVLERDKVNQPQHF. Here the CDR3 DNA reads TGTGCCTGCAGTTTATATGTCTTAGAAAGGGACAAAGTAAATCAGCCCCAGCATTTT. V is TRBV27 and J is TRBJ1-5; a weak D match, TRBD1 (6 bases). Germline V lookup: CDR1 MNHEY, CDR2 SMNVEV (reference sequence). CDR3 length: 19 residues.

The V and J genes are TRBV6-1 and TRBJ1-2, with D perhaps TRBD1 (6 bases). Germline CDR1 is MNHNS and CDR2 is SASEGT. Trimming shortened V by 5 bases and J by 5 bases, and 15 bases separated the two germline ends. CDR3 size: 14 residues. The CDR3 nucleotides read TGTGCCAGCAGTTCCAGACAGGACCGATATGGCTACACCTTC. This translates into CASSSRQDRYGYTF.

This clone has only one observation. This chain links TRBV7-8 with TRBJ1-1; 8 nucleotides match TRBD1. Unmatched junction bases numbered 9, after V lost 2 bases and J lost 7 bases. The CDR3 totals 15 residues. Germline V gene data show CDR1 as SGHVS and CDR2 as FQNEAQ. The CDR3: CASSLLQGALSEAFF. As DNA, the CDR3 is TGTGCCAGCAGCTTACTCCAGGGGGCGCTTAGTGAAGCTTTCTTT.

This rearrangement joins TRBV2 to TRBJ1-1, with unresolved D. This CDR3 contains 13 residues. CDR1 and CDR2 from the germline V gene are SNHLY and FYNNEI. Trimming pared 4 bases from V and 2 bases from J, leaving 8 bases between. CDR3: CASSGRGNTEAFF. The CDR3 nucleotides are TGTGCCAGCAGTGGCAGAGGAAACACTGAAGCTTTCTTT.

The CDR3 nucleotides read TGTGCCATCAGTGGCTCTACAGGGGGCGGCACAGATACGCAGTATTTT. It specifies CAISGSTGGGTDTQYF. The V and J genes are TRBV10-3 and TRBJ2-3; 9 bases line up with TRBD1. This CDR3 is built from 16 residues. The junction had 6 bases not matched to a gene; V was cut back by 4 bases and J by 1 base. CDR1 is ENHRY, CDR2 SYGVKD, per germline.

This clone was seen a handful of times. The V call is TRBV9, the J call TRBJ2-1; 7 bases match TRBD2. The CDR3 runs 13 residues. Trimming took 0 bases from V and 15 from J; bases not matched to a gene: 9. The V gene's germline CDR1 is SGDLS and CDR2 YYNGEE. The CDR3 loop is CASSVGPAGEGFF. In DNA form, the CDR3 reads TGTGCCAGCAGCGTAGGACCCGCGGGGGAGGGGTTCTTC.

This clone was recorded once. The rearrangement links TRBV9 to TRBJ2-1; TRBD2 agrees at 7 bases. In germline, CDR1 is SGDLS, CDR2 YYNGEE. The CDR3 loop spans 16 amino acids. V lost 4 bases and J lost 6; bases outside the gene matches: 13. The DNA for the CDR3 is TGTGCCAGCAGCCCACTCCGACTAGCTCAGGGCAATGAGCAGTTCTTC. This translates into CASSPLRLAQGNEQFF.

This clone was seen a handful of times. The CDR3 nucleotides are TGTGCCAGCAGCTTGGTTGGCCAAAACACTGAAGCTTTCTTT. Translation: CASSLVGQNTEAFF. V is TRBV5-4 and J is TRBJ1-1; no reliable D call. V was trimmed by 0 bases and J by 2 bases, leaving 8 bases between them. Germline assignment: CDR1 SGHNT and CDR2 YYREEE (reference sequence). The CDR3 extends over 14 amino acids. Drawing the rest from reference TRBV5-4 and TRBJ1-1, the complete variable domain is ETGVTQSPTHLIKTRGQQVTLRCSSQSGHNTVSWYQQALGQGPQFIFQYYREEENGRGNFPPRFSGLQFPNYSSELNVNALELDDSALYLCASSLVGQNTEAFFGQGTRLTVV.

This clone has only one observation. The V and J genes are TRBV4-1 and TRBJ2-2; D may be TRBD1 (6 bases). Germline V gene data show CDR1 as MGHRA and CDR2 as YSYEKL. V was cut by 1 base and J by 5 bases, with 11 bases left in between. This CDR3 spans 15 amino acids. In DNA, the CDR3 is TGCGCCAGCAGCCAAGGCAGGGGATGGACCGGGGAGCTGTTTTTT. Encoded protein: CASSQGRGWTGELFF.

The chain recombines TRBV10-3 with TRBJ2-3; 10 positions match TRBD2. There are 16 residues in the CDR3. Germline lookup yields CDR1 ENHRY and CDR2 SYGVKD. V shed 6 bases, J shed 0 bases, and the junction held 6 bases outside the gene matches. In DNA, the CDR3 is TGTGCCATCAGAATTACTAGCGGGGAAAGCACAGATACGCAGTATTTT. Encoded protein: CAIRITSGESTDTQYF.

The rearrangement joins TRBV27 to TRBJ2-1, with 14 positions matching TRBD2. The ends lost 8 bases at V and 9 bases at J; junction bases unmatched: 6. CDR1 MNHEY and CDR2 SMNVEV come from the germline V gene (reference sequence). This CDR3 comprises 14 residues. CDR3 protein: CASWRLAGGVEQFF. The CDR3 DNA is TGTGCCAGCTGGAGACTAGCGGGAGGGGTTGAGCAGTTCTTC.

This sequence joins TRBV11-2 and TRBJ2-1; no clear D gene. The CDR3 has 16 amino acids. The V end lost 1 base, the J end lost 2 bases, and 12 bases lay between the germline ends. Germline V gene lookup returns CDR1 SGHAT and CDR2 FQNNGV. CDR3 DNA: TGTGCCAGCAGCTTAGTCGGTCGGAGCACCTACAATGAGCAGTTCTTC. It is translated as CASSLVGRSTYNEQFF.

The chain carries TRBV9 and TRBJ2-1, with D possibly TRBD2 on 5 matching bases. CDR1 and CDR2 from the germline V gene are SGDLS and YYNGEE. This CDR3 region has 15 residues. Trimming cost V 0 bases and J 5 bases, with 12 bases left between them. The CDR3 nucleotides are TGTGCCAGCAGCGTAGCTAGCTCGCTTCACAATGAGCAGTTCTTC. Its protein is CASSVASSLHNEQFF.

This sequence joins TRBV4-1 and TRBJ1-5; 7 bases align to TRBD1. CDR1 is MGHRA and CDR2 is YSYEKL in the germline V gene. The CDR3 is 16 residues long. Unmatched junction bases numbered 9, after V lost 1 base and J lost 6 bases. In DNA form, the CDR3 reads TGCGCCAGCAGCCAAGTCGGCCAGGGGGGAGGTCAGCCCCAGCATTTT. It yields the protein CASSQVGQGGGQPQHF.

The genes are TRBV7-9 and TRBJ1-4; the D gene is possibly TRBD1 (5 bases). V was pared by 5 bases and J by 8 bases, with 18 bases between. The CDR3 contains 15 residues. Germline assignment: CDR1 SEHNR and CDR2 FQNEAQ (reference sequence). The CDR3 region is CASSRNSGAREKLFF. CDR3 bases: TGTGCCAGCAGCCGGAACAGCGGGGCGCGGGAAAAACTGTTTTTT.

The gene calls are TRBV11-3 and TRBJ1-6; D may be TRBD1 (6 bases). This CDR3 spans 16 amino acids. The ends were cut back, 1 base at V and 10 bases at J, with 17 bases in the middle. Germline V CDR1 and CDR2: SGHNT, YENEEA. CDR3 bases: TGTGCCAGCAGCTTAGTTTTAGGACAGATGAAATCACCCCTCCACTTT. Its protein product is CASSLVLGQMKSPLHF.

The chain has TRBV10-2 and TRBJ2-3, with a weak D call TRBD2 (7 bases). V gave up 6 bases and J gave up 2 bases, with 15 bases separating them. CDR3 length: 15 amino acids. Germline values: CDR1 WSHSY, CDR2 SAAADI. As DNA, the CDR3 is TGCGCCAGCAGCCGGGGAGGGGGTATCACAGATACGCAGTATTTT. As protein: CASSRGGGITDTQYF.

The chain recombines TRBV11-3 with TRBJ2-5; 10 bases map to TRBD1. Losses at the gene ends were 5 bases for V and 3 bases for J; bases not matched to a gene: 6. The length of the CDR3 is 15 residues. Germline CDR1 is SGHNT and CDR2 is YENEEA. DNA for the CDR3: TGTGCCAGCAGCCCTAGACAGGGGGCGGAAGAGACCCAGTACTTC. Residues: CASSPRQGAEETQYF.

This clone was counted between two and nine times. The chain couples TRBV6-6 to TRBJ2-1; D possibly corresponds to TRBD1 (5 bases). This CDR3 is 13 amino acids long. CDR1 and CDR2 (germline): MNHNY, SVGAGI (reference sequence). Trimming took off 4 bases at V and 6 bases at J, with 10 bases between the two ends. The CDR3: CASSSTGGNEQFF. In DNA, the CDR3 is TGTGCCAGCAGTTCCACAGGCGGCAATGAGCAGTTCTTC.

This chain uses TRBV9 with TRBJ1-2; perhaps TRBD1 as D (6 bases). Trimming stripped 0 bases from V and 4 bases from J, with 16 bases between. CDR1 is SGDLS, CDR2 YYNGEE, per germline. The length of the CDR3 is 16 residues. The CDR3 DNA sequence: TGTGCCAGCAGCGTAGAACTTAGGGGGAGTATCTATGGCTACACCTTC. Translating gives CASSVELRGSIYGYTF.

The chain employs TRBV7-2 and TRBJ2-7; 11 bases agree with TRBD1. The ends lost 4 bases at V and 1 base at J; junction bases unmatched: 3. CDR3 length equals 15 residues. Germline-derived CDR1 and CDR2 are SGHTA and FQGNSA. The CDR3 coding sequence is TGTGCCAGCAGCTCCGGGACAGGGGGTTCCTACGAGCAGTACTTC. Protein: CASSSGTGGSYEQYF.

The chain is built from TRBV7-8 and TRBJ2-1, with D possibly being TRBD1 (5 bases). CDR1 is SGHVS, CDR2 FQNEAQ, per germline. The CDR3 is 12 residues long. V shed 0 bases and J shed 9 bases, with 6 bases lying between them. The CDR3 loop is CASSLARGEQFF. As DNA, the CDR3 is TGTGCCAGCAGCTTAGCAAGGGGTGAGCAGTTCTTC.

The V gene is TRBV4-1, the J gene TRBJ2-7; TRBD1 matches 8 bases. Germline CDR1 is MGHRA and CDR2 is YSYEKL. The ends lost 2 bases at V and 5 bases at J; junction bases unmatched: 2. The CDR3 runs to 13 residues. In DNA, the CDR3 is TGCGCCAGCAGCCAATCGACAGGGGACGAGCAGTACTTC. Amino acids: CASSQSTGDEQYF.

V and J are TRBV4-2 and TRBJ2-7; 14 bases match TRBD2. The V and J ends lost 4 bases and 0 bases, in that order; junction bases with no gene match: 8. From germline, CDR1 is LGHNA and CDR2 YNFKEQ. This CDR3 contains 18 residues. CDR3 sequence (DNA): TGTGCCAGCAGCCGGGGGACTAGCGGGAGTCGCAGCTCCTACGAGCAGTACTTC. Protein sequence: CASSRGTSGSRSSYEQYF.

The chain couples TRBV6-1 to TRBJ2-7; TRBD1 matches at 9 bases. The CDR3 extends over 14 amino acids. Trimming cost V 6 bases and J 6 bases; bases outside gene matches: 9. The germline gives CDR1 MNHNS, CDR2 SASEGT. DNA of the CDR3: TGTGCCAGCAGATGGACAGGGGAGAGTGGCGAGCAGTACTTC. This gives the protein CASRWTGESGEQYF.